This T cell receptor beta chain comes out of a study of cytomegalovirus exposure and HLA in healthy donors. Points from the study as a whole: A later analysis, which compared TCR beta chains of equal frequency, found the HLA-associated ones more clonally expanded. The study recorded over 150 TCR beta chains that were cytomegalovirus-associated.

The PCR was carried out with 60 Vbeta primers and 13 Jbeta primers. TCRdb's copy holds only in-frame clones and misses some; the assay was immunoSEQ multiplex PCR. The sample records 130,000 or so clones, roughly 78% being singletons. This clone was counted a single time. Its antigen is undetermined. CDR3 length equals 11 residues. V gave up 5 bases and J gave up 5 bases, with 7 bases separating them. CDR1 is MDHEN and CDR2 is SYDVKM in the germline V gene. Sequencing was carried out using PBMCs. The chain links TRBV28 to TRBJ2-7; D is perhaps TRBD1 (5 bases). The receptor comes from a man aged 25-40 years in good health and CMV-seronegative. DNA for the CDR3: TGTGCCAGCAGTCTCAGGGACGAGCAGTACTTC. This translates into CASSLRDEQYF.